Detailed here is one T cell receptor beta chain. The sample belongs to a study of blood T cell repertoires in COVID-19. Study-level background: COVID-19 samples collected from the United States, Italy and Spain covered acute and convalescent phases. In each case, the material was cDNA or gDNA derived from T cells, B-cell-depleted T cells, or PBMCs.

The assay was immunoSEQ multiplex PCR, and TCRdb's table has in-frame clones only and misses some. The data contain about 210,000 clones, about 90% of them singletons. CDR1 is SGHTA, CDR2 FQGNSA, per germline. The CDR3 has 18 amino acids. Trimming took 0 bases from V and 4 from J, leaving 21 bases between them. Sequencing input: peripheral blood. This receptor was obtained from a man in his thirties or forties with acute or convalescent COVID-19. V and J are TRBV7-2 and TRBJ1-2, with D hard to call. The CDR3 DNA reads TGTGCCAGCAGCTTAGCGCTTGAAGCCGGGAAGGACCGCTATGGCTACACCTTC. This gives the protein CASSLALEAGKDRYGYTF.